Described below is a single T cell receptor (beta chain) sequence and its context. What it recognizes is unknown. One junction end does not reproduce the germline sequence, and a read error may be involved. Germline CDR1 and CDR2: MDHEN and SYDVKM. The CDR3 sequence is 13 residues long. Libraries were prepared by immunoSEQ multiplex PCR; TCRdb keeps only in-frame clonotypes and omits some of them. The sample consists of about 17,000 clones, approximately 69% of them appearing once. Every patient was affected by relapse after autologous stem cell transplantation, while exposure to brentuximab vedotin was not uniform. This entry belongs to a study of PD-1 blockade in classical Hodgkin lymphoma. Study conclusions and caveats: Significant TCR diversity gains by C4D1 occurred in CD4+ but not CD8+ cells.

Sequencing used peripheral blood mononuclear cells (PBMCs), obtained before the second cycle of nivolumab. The TCR sequence derives from a human donor with classical Hodgkin lymphoma. The V and J genes are TRBV28 and TRBJ1-5, with D unresolved. This CDR3 is CASSLGGKQPQHF. DNA for the CDR3: TGTGCCAGCAGTTTAGGAGGCAAGCAGCCCCAGCATTTT.